What follows are 29 T cell receptor beta chains derived from one specimen sequenced in a study of cytomegalovirus exposure and HLA in healthy donors. The PCR ran on 60 Vbeta and 13 Jbeta primers. This table comes from immunoSEQ multiplex PCR, and its TCRdb copy is limited to in-frame clones, with some not included. The repertoire holds more than 150,000 clones, with roughly four fifths as singletons. The sample comprised PBMCs. The receptors were sampled from a man between 45 and 60 years old in good health and CMV-seronegative.

In its sample, this clone was seen once. V usage is TRBV10-2 and J usage is TRBJ2-7; maybe TRBD2 (6 bases). CDR3 size: 13 residues. Germline values: CDR1 WSHSY, CDR2 SAAADI. V was trimmed by 4 bases and J by 3 bases, leaving 10 bases between them. CDR3 residues: CASSGGLNYEQYF. In DNA, the CDR3 is TGCGCCAGCAGTGGGGGACTCAACTACGAGCAGTACTTC.

V and J are TRBV7-2 and TRBJ1-1, with 8 positions matching TRBD1. The CDR3 runs 15 residues. V dropped 8 bases and J dropped 3; count of bases not matched to a gene: 11. Germline values: CDR1 SGHTA, CDR2 FQGNSA. CDR3 sequence: CASATTGQGYTEAFF. The CDR3 nucleotides are TGTGCCAGCGCGACCACCGGACAGGGATACACTGAAGCTTTCTTT.

The V call is TRBV28, the J call TRBJ2-6; D unresolved. V lost 5 bases, J lost 0 bases, and 8 bases lay in between. The V gene's germline CDR1 is MDHEN and CDR2 SYDVKM. CDR3 size: 15 residues. CDR3 loop: CASSIYSSGANVLTF. CDR3 nucleotides: TGTGCCAGCAGTATATACAGCTCTGGGGCCAACGTCCTGACTTTC.

The V gene is TRBV7-3, the J gene TRBJ1-1; D gene unclear. CDR3 length: 13 amino acids. Germline V lookup: CDR1 SGHTA, CDR2 FQGTGA. Trimming left V 3 bases short and J 4 bases short, with 9 bases between. DNA of the CDR3: TGTGCCAGCAGCTTTGGCCAGATCACTGAAGCTTTCTTT. Its protein product is CASSFGQITEAFF.

The chain links TRBV7-2 to TRBJ2-5; perhaps TRBD2 as D (6 bases). The CDR3 consists of 17 residues. V was clipped by 5 bases and J by 5 bases, with 24 bases between them. In germline, CDR1 is SGHTA, CDR2 FQGNSA. CDR3 in amino acids: CASSLGLAQLVGETQYF. CDR3 in DNA: TGTGCCAGCAGCCTGGGTCTAGCGCAACTAGTGGGGGAGACCCAGTACTTC.

In this sample, this clone turned up once. V and J are TRBV6-6 and TRBJ2-2; 7 bases fit TRBD1. The CDR3 is 16 residues long. The J segment lost 0 bases and the V segment lost 4 bases, leaving 5 bases of the junction unmatched. The germline gives CDR1 MNHNY, CDR2 SVGAGI (reference sequence). The CDR3 region is CASSFSGGTNTGELFF. DNA of the CDR3: TGTGCCAGCAGTTTCTCAGGGGGTACGAACACCGGGGAGCTGTTTTTT.

The V call is TRBV18, the J call TRBJ1-2; D is unclear. This CDR3 spans 15 amino acids. CDR1 and CDR2 (germline): KGHSH, LQKENI. The V end lost 2 bases, the J end lost 0 bases, and 10 bases lay between the germline ends. CDR3 sequence reads: CASSPELLANYGYTF. CDR3 coding DNA: TGTGCCAGCTCACCAGAGCTGCTAGCTAACTATGGCTACACCTTC.

V usage is TRBV18 and J usage is TRBJ1-4, with 7 bases aligning to TRBD1. In germline, CDR1 is KGHSH, CDR2 LQKENI. Trimming cost V 3 bases and J 7 bases; bases outside gene matches: 8. The CDR3 is 15 amino acids. The CDR3 here is CASSPTDRKSEKLFF. CDR3 nucleotides: TGTGCCAGCTCACCGACGGACAGGAAGTCTGAAAAACTGTTTTTT.

The gene calls are TRBV9 and TRBJ2-3; TRBD2 matches 14 bases. The V gene end was trimmed by 3 bases and the J gene end by 1 base; junction bases not matched to a gene: 1. The CDR3 runs to 16 residues. CDR1 and CDR2 from the germline V gene are SGDLS and YYNGEE. In nucleotides, the CDR3 is TGTGCCAGCAGCGGACTAGCGGGAGGGCGCACAGATACGCAGTATTTT. This sequence encodes CASSGLAGGRTDTQYF.

The chain uses TRBV25-1 and TRBJ2-1, with 10 positions matching TRBD2. V lost 1 base to trimming and J lost 7 bases; unmatched junction nucleotides: 7. The CDR3 is 16 residues long. Germline-derived CDR1 and CDR2 are MGHDK and SYGVNS. The CDR3 DNA sequence: TGTGCCAGCAGTGAATTTCCTAGCGGGGGTGGGAATGAGCAGTTCTTC. Its protein is CASSEFPSGGGNEQFF.

The gene calls are TRBV13 and TRBJ2-2; 9 bases are shared with TRBD1. The J segment lost 1 base and the V segment lost 4 bases, leaving 4 bases of the junction unmatched. The CDR3 loop spans 16 amino acids. Germline V gene sequence: CDR1 PRHDT, CDR2 FYEKMQ (reference sequence). CDR3 sequence (DNA): TGTGCCAGCAGCTCAGACAGGGGGATGAACACCGGGGAGCTGTTTTTT. Protein: CASSSDRGMNTGELFF. Looking up the rest from reference TRBV13 and TRBJ2-2 gives the full variable domain: AAGVIQSPRHLIKEKRETATLKCYPIPRHDTVYWYQQGPGQDPQFLISFYEKMQSDKGSIPDRFSAQQFSDYHSELNMSSLELGDSALYFCASSSDRGMNTGELFFGEGSRLTVL.

The chain uses TRBV7-9 and TRBJ2-3, with 7 bases matching TRBD1. V shed 6 bases and J 6 bases; nucleotides not matched to a gene: 15. CDR1 is SEHNR, CDR2 FQNEAQ, per germline (reference sequence). CDR3 size: 16 residues. The CDR3 DNA reads TGTGCCAGCAGGAGAACAGGGGAGAAATCTGGGGATACGCAGTATTTT. Translating gives CASRRTGEKSGDTQYF.

As to this clone: The sample holds other DNA sequences that translate to the same CDR3. V is TRBV28 and J is TRBJ1-5; a possible D gene is TRBD1 (6 bases). Germline V gene sequence: CDR1 MDHEN, CDR2 SYDVKM. CDR3 length: 12 amino acids. The V and J ends lost 8 bases and 1 base respectively, with 6 bases between them. The CDR3 here is CASDRSNQPQHF. As DNA, the CDR3 is TGTGCCAGCGACAGGAGCAATCAGCCCCAGCATTTT.

A word on this clone: An end of the junction differs from the germline gene, which may be a read error. The chain links TRBV7-9 to TRBJ2-7; D is perhaps TRBD2 (5 bases). CDR3 length: 14 residues. CDR1 is SEHNR and CDR2 is FQNEAQ in the germline V gene (reference sequence). This CDR3 is CSSSLKVGAYEQYF. CDR3 DNA: TGTTCCAGCAGCTTAAAAGTCGGGGCCTACGAGCAGTACTTC.

The chain carries TRBV5-6 and TRBJ2-7, with 8 bases lining up with TRBD1. Germline V gene sequence: CDR1 SGHDT, CDR2 YYEEEE. There are 16 residues in the CDR3. The trim removed 3 bases at V and 7 bases at J, leaving 15 bases unmatched. This CDR3 is CASSYFPDRVNMEQYF. CDR3 in DNA: TGTGCCAGCAGCTACTTCCCGGACAGGGTAAATATGGAGCAGTACTTC.

J is TRBJ1-5 and V is TRBV27; perhaps TRBD1 as D (5 bases). The germline V gene encodes CDR1 MNHEY and CDR2 SMNVEV (reference sequence). Trimming pared 2 bases from V and 6 bases from J, leaving 11 bases between. The CDR3 extends over 14 amino acids. CDR3 sequence reads: CASSLRGGGQPQHF. Here the CDR3 DNA reads TGTGCCAGCAGTTTACGGGGGGGAGGTCAGCCCCAGCATTTT.

V usage is TRBV4-1 and J usage is TRBJ2-1, with a weak D call TRBD2 (5 bases). The CDR3 consists of 15 residues. The V end was cut by 0 bases, the J end by 9 bases, with 15 bases between. CDR1 MGHRA and CDR2 YSYEKL come from the germline V gene. The CDR3 protein is CASSQDRELLREQFF. The CDR3 nucleotides read TGCGCCAGCAGCCAAGATCGGGAACTCCTACGTGAGCAGTTCTTC.

The rearrangement links TRBV19 to TRBJ1-4, with D perhaps TRBD1 (5 bases). Germline V gene data show CDR1 as LNHDA and CDR2 as SQIVND (reference sequence). Trimming stripped 6 bases from V and 0 bases from J, with 8 bases between. The CDR3 sequence is 14 residues long. CDR3 sequence (DNA): TGTGCCAGTAGCCCGACAGCAACTAATGAAAAACTGTTTTTT. It codes for CASSPTATNEKLFF.

The chain uses TRBV6-6 and TRBJ1-4; 7 bases are a match to TRBD1. With V trimmed by 11 bases and J by 3 bases, 9 bases remained unmatched. Germline V lookup: CDR1 MNHNY, CDR2 SVGAGI (reference sequence). The CDR3 loop spans 14 amino acids. This CDR3 reads CAGRGGASNEKLFF. The CDR3 DNA reads as TGTGCCGGTCGAGGGGGCGCCTCTAATGAAAAACTGTTTTTT.

Note on this clone: One end of the junction is discordant with germline, which a read error may explain. V and J are TRBV4-1 and TRBJ1-4; D unclear. Germline values: CDR1 MGHRA, CDR2 YSYEKL. The CDR3 has 16 residues. The CDR3 reads CASTRSPGSTNEKLFF. The CDR3 region has the DNA TGTGCCAGCACCAGATCACCCGGGTCGACTAATGAAAAACTGTTTTTT.

The chain employs TRBV9 and TRBJ2-2, with 8 bases identical to TRBD2. The germline CDR1 and CDR2 sequences are SGDLS and YYNGEE. The CDR3 totals 17 residues. Germline trimming cut 6 bases from V and 6 bases from J; bases unmatched to any gene: 16. The DNA for the CDR3 is TGTGCCAGCACCCCCCAGGGGTCCGGGAGGGGCGCCGGGGAGCTGTTTTTT. Its translation: CASTPQGSGRGAGELFF. The whole variable domain, filled in from reference TRBV9 and TRBJ2-2, reads DSGVTQTPKHLITATGQRVTLRCSPRSGDLSVYWYQQSLDQGLQFLIQYYNGEERAKGNILERFSAQQFPDLHSELNLSSLELGDSALYFCASTPQGSGRGAGELFFGEGSRLTVL.

The rearrangement links TRBV28 to TRBJ2-7; 12 bases are shared with TRBD2. Germline loops: CDR1 MDHEN, CDR2 SYDVKM. CDR3 length: 14 residues. V lost 4 bases and J lost 5; bases outside the gene matches: 3. CDR3 loop: CASSSTSGRNEQYF. The CDR3 DNA is TGTGCCAGCAGTTCCACTAGCGGGAGGAACGAGCAGTACTTC. Looking up the rest from reference TRBV28 and TRBJ2-7 gives the full variable domain: DVKVTQSSRYLVKRTGEKVFLECVQDMDHENMFWYRQDPGLGLRLIYFSYDVKMKEKGDIPEGYSVSREKKERFSLILESASTNQTSMYLCASSSTSGRNEQYFGPGTRLTVT.

This clone was detected only a few times. This chain uses TRBV7-9 with TRBJ1-1; D uncertain. Trimming removed 1 base at V and 1 base at J, with 7 bases between. Germline values: CDR1 SEHNR, CDR2 FQNEAQ (reference sequence). CDR3 length: 14 amino acids. CDR3 sequence (DNA): TGTGCCAGCAGCTTAGAAGGAGGGAACACTGAAGCTTTCTTT. It encodes CASSLEGGNTEAFF.

The genes are TRBV5-1 and TRBJ1-1, with D unresolved. The V gene's germline CDR1 is SGHRS and CDR2 YFSETQ. Trimming took off 2 bases at V and 1 base at J, with 9 bases between the two ends. The CDR3 is made up of 14 amino acids. Here the CDR3 DNA reads TGCGCCAGCAGCTTTAGCGGCTCGAACACTGAAGCTTTCTTT. Translated, it gives CASSFSGSNTEAFF.

This rearrangement joins TRBV6-5 to TRBJ2-3; TRBD1 might be the D (6 bases). CDR1 is MNHEY, CDR2 SVGAGI, per germline. V gave up 5 bases and J gave up 6 bases, with 18 bases separating them. There are 15 residues in the CDR3. The CDR3 protein is CASSPLGGVDDTQYF. The CDR3 bases are TGTGCCAGCAGTCCTTTAGGGGGAGTGGACGATACGCAGTATTTT.

The gene calls are TRBV5-8 and TRBJ2-3, with 11 nucleotides matching TRBD1. The CDR3 spans 17 residues. Losses at the gene ends were 1 base for V and 7 bases for J; bases not matched to a gene: 11. CDR1 is SGHTS, CDR2 YDEGEE, per germline. The CDR3 sequence is CASSLKGQGDPMHTQYF. The CDR3, as DNA: TGTGCCAGCAGCTTGAAGGGACAGGGGGACCCGATGCATACGCAGTATTTT.

The chain couples TRBV7-8 to TRBJ1-3; D is uncertain. Germline values: CDR1 SGHVS, CDR2 FQNEAQ. The ends were cut back, 4 bases at V and 0 bases at J, with 10 bases in the middle. The CDR3 has 15 amino acids. CDR3 loop: CASSSSGFSGNTIYF. CDR3 bases: TGTGCCAGCAGCTCCTCAGGTTTCTCTGGAAACACCATATATTTT.

This clone turned up a few times. The chain uses TRBV9 and TRBJ1-1; 7 positions agree with TRBD1. V was pared by 4 bases and J by 2 bases, with 5 bases of the junction left unmatched. This CDR3 has 14 residues. Germline V gives CDR1 SGDLS, CDR2 YYNGEE. The CDR3 protein is CASSRQGHNTEAFF. The CDR3 DNA sequence: TGTGCCAGCAGCAGACAGGGTCACAACACTGAAGCTTTCTTT.

V and J are TRBV28 and TRBJ2-1; 7 nucleotides line up with TRBD1. This CDR3 is built from 16 residues. Looked up from germline, CDR1 is MDHEN and CDR2 is SYDVKM. The junction had 11 bases not matched to a gene; V was cut back by 7 bases and J by 2 bases. The CDR3 protein is CASTYPTGTPYNEQFF. DNA of the CDR3: TGTGCCAGCACGTACCCGACAGGGACACCCTACAATGAGCAGTTCTTC. Full variable domain (missing parts from reference TRBV28 and TRBJ2-1): DVKVTQSSRYLVKRTGEKVFLECVQDMDHENMFWYRQDPGLGLRLIYFSYDVKMKEKGDIPEGYSVSREKKERFSLILESASTNQTSMYLCASTYPTGTPYNEQFFGPGTRLTVL.